Sequencing of this T cell receptor (beta chain) was carried out in a study of T cells in Graves' hyperthyroidism and ophthalmopathy. This clonotype showed up many times. The antigen is undetermined. The CDR3 has 14 amino acids. Deletions cut 0 bases from V and 1 base from J, with 7 bases between. CDR1 SGHRS and CDR2 YFSETQ come from the germline V gene. Fresh 10 ml peripheral blood yielded PBMCs. Study-wide findings and caveats: Through a model of 13 V-J features, ophthalmopathy was separated from stable hyperthyroidism. Ophthalmopathy onset followed model prediction by a median around 6.6 months. Most clonotypes that expanded in the thyroid above 0.001 also showed up in blood.

What was amplified from RNA transcripts were TCR beta CDR3 regions. A set of HTBI primers served as the primers for a first-round RT-PCR of the TCR CDR3. TCRdb recomputed calls from the multiplex PCR reads with MiXCR, one row per CDR3 protein. The sample holds some 510,000 distinct CDR3 sequences, around 20% seen once. The V call is TRBV5-1, the J call TRBJ1-1; D gene ambiguous. Sample: blood. The clonotype originates from a young man with Graves' hyperthyroidism. This CDR3 is CASSLDSPNTEAFF. The CDR3 nucleotides read TGCGCCAGCAGCTTGGACAGCCCGAACACTGAAGCTTTCTTT.